The 24 T cell receptor beta chains below come from one sample, sequenced in a study of beta chain features in type 1 diabetes. General study findings and limits: The study found moderately but significantly shorter TCRB CDR3s in all four CD4+ subsets of Type 1 diabetes patients.

Expressed TCRB transcripts were sequenced after all isolated RNA was converted to cDNA. Sequencing was performed with immunoSEQ multiplex PCR; in TCRdb, only in-frame clones are kept and a portion is missing. The table shows nearly 350,000 clones, with 9.3% occurring only once. The antigens these receptors bind are not known. Sequenced material: central memory CD4+ T cells from blood. The receptors shown here come from a young man with type 1 diabetes.

The V gene is TRBV5-6, the J gene TRBJ1-2; TRBD1 matches 8 bases. Unmatched junction bases numbered 6, after V lost 5 bases and J lost 9 bases. The germline gives CDR1 SGHDT, CDR2 YYEEEE. The CDR3 is made up of 12 amino acids. DNA of the CDR3: TGTGCCAGCAGTTTAGGGACAGGAAGCTACACCTTC. It codes for CASSLGTGSYTF.

This chain joins TRBV25-1 and TRBJ1-3; maybe TRBD1 (5 bases). The CDR3 contains 15 residues. V gave up 1 base and J gave up 4 bases, with 11 bases separating them. Germline V gene data show CDR1 as MGHDK and CDR2 as SYGVNS. CDR3 nucleotides: TGTGCCAGCAGTGAATGGGGCAGCAAAGGAAACACCATATATTTT. Translation: CASSEWGSKGNTIYF.

This clone was found a few times. This chain connects TRBV7-9 to TRBJ2-7, with D possibly being TRBD1 or TRBD2 (6 bases each). Germline CDR1 reads SEHNR; CDR2 reads FQNEAQ (reference sequence). The CDR3 extends over 18 amino acids. The V end was cut by 5 bases, the J end by 5 bases, with 28 bases between. CDR3 sequence (DNA): TGTGCCAGCAGCCCCACAAAGGGAGGACGGGGGCAGGCAGACGAGCAGTACTTC. This sequence encodes CASSPTKGGRGQADEQYF. Supplemented by reference TRBV7-9 and TRBJ2-7, the full variable domain reads DTGVSQNPRHKITKRGQNVTFRCDPISEHNRLYWYRQTLGQGPEFLTYFQNEAQLEKSRLLSDRFSAERPKGSFSTLEIQRTEQGDSAMYLCASSPTKGGRGQADEQYFGPGTRLTVT.

The rearrangement uses TRBV5-1 and TRBJ1-2; D gene unclear. This CDR3 contains 13 residues. The germline V gene encodes CDR1 SGHRS and CDR2 YFSETQ. With 5 bases removed from V and 0 bases from J, the gap between germline ends came to 8 bases. The CDR3, as DNA: TGCGCCAGCAGTCCGAATACTAACTATGGCTACACCTTC. Translated: CASSPNTNYGYTF. Complete variable domain (other parts from reference TRBV5-1 and TRBJ1-2): KAGVTQTPRYLIKTRGQQVTLSCSPISGHRSVSWYQQTPGQGLQFLFEYFSETQRNKGNFPGRFSGRQFSNSRSEMNVSTLELGDSALYLCASSPNTNYGYTFGSGTRLTVV.

This clone was recorded many times. The chain joins TRBV7-2 to TRBJ2-1; 11 bases match TRBD1. The germline V gene has CDR1 SGHTA and CDR2 FQGNSA. J was trimmed by 7 bases and V by 5 bases; bases with no gene match: 13. This CDR3 spans 17 amino acids. The DNA of the CDR3 is TGTGCCAGCAGCCCGGGGACAGGGGGTTATGTTAGGAATGAGCAGTTCTTC. Amino acid sequence: CASSPGTGGYVRNEQFF.

This clone was found a few times. The V call is TRBV7-9, the J call TRBJ2-6; D is uncertain. CDR1 is SEHNR and CDR2 is FQNEAQ in the germline V gene (reference sequence). The CDR3 length is 14 residues. Between the trimmed V and J ends, which lost 3 bases and 3 bases, there was a span of 6 bases. DNA for the CDR3: TGTGCCAGCAGCTTGGTCGGTGGGGCCAACGTCCTGACTTTC. Translation: CASSLVGGANVLTF. The whole variable domain, remainder taken from reference TRBV7-9 and TRBJ2-6, is DTGVSQNPRHKITKRGQNVTFRCDPISEHNRLYWYRQTLGQGPEFLTYFQNEAQLEKSRLLSDRFSAERPKGSFSTLEIQRTEQGDSAMYLCASSLVGGANVLTFGAGSRLTVL.

This clone has a handful of counts. J is TRBJ1-6 and V is TRBV28; perhaps TRBD1 as D (6 bases). V was clipped by 5 bases and J by 6 bases, with 14 bases between them. The length of the CDR3 is 15 residues. CDR1 is MDHEN and CDR2 is SYDVKM in the germline V gene. The CDR3 nucleotides read TGTGCCAGCAGTCCGAGCAGGGGAAGTAATTCACCCCTCCACTTT. This sequence encodes CASSPSRGSNSPLHF. The full variable domain, completed using reference TRBV28 and TRBJ1-6, is DVKVTQSSRYLVKRTGEKVFLECVQDMDHENMFWYRQDPGLGLRLIYFSYDVKMKEKGDIPEGYSVSREKKERFSLILESASTNQTSMYLCASSPSRGSNSPLHFGNGTRLTVT.

The gene calls are TRBV11-2 and TRBJ2-3; D unresolved. CDR1 is SGHAT, CDR2 FQNNGV, per germline. The V end lost 5 bases, the J end lost 2 bases, and 8 bases lay between the germline ends. This CDR3 is 13 amino acids long. The CDR3 sequence is CASSARPTDTQYF. The DNA for the CDR3 is TGTGCCAGCAGCGCCCGACCCACAGATACGCAGTATTTT.

This clone was detected only a few times. The CDR3 DNA reads TGTGCCAGCACCGTGCTGAATTCACCCCTCCACTTT. It yields the protein CASTVLNSPLHF. V usage is TRBV5-6 and J usage is TRBJ1-6, with no clear D. Germline assignment: CDR1 SGHDT and CDR2 YYEEEE. This CDR3 contains 12 residues. With 6 bases removed from V and 7 bases from J, the gap between germline ends came to 8 bases.

The table lists this clone with a few counts. V is TRBV6-5 and J is TRBJ2-4; 7 bases are a match to TRBD1. V lost 7 bases and J lost 8; bases outside the gene matches: 2. This CDR3 has 11 residues. Germline V gene data show CDR1 as MNHEY and CDR2 as SVGAGI. The CDR3 region is CASTGQDIQYF. In nucleotides, the CDR3 is TGTGCCAGCACAGGACAGGACATTCAGTACTTC.

The sample holds many counts of this clone. In nucleotides, the CDR3 is TGTGCCAGCAGTTTGGTCGGGACAGACACCTACGAGCAGTACTTC. Translated: CASSLVGTDTYEQYF. The chain has TRBV27 and TRBJ2-7; TRBD1 aligns across 7 bases. Losses at the gene ends were 3 bases for V and 2 bases for J; bases not matched to a gene: 7. The CDR3 is made up of 15 amino acids. Germline loops: CDR1 MNHEY, CDR2 SMNVEV (reference sequence).

This clone was counted between two and nine times. The sample holds other DNA sequences that translate to the same CDR3. V is TRBV20-1 and J is TRBJ2-5, with D unresolved. Germline CDR1 reads DFQATT; CDR2 reads SNEGSKA (reference sequence). Trimming left V 3 bases short and J 5 bases short, with 7 bases between. This CDR3 region has 11 residues. The CDR3 loop is CSARVQETQYF. The CDR3 nucleotides read TGCAGTGCTAGGGTTCAGGAGACCCAGTACTTC.

This clone was seen more than once but under ten times. V and J are TRBV29-1 and TRBJ2-3, with a possible D match to TRBD1 (5 bases). This CDR3 has 15 amino acids. The germline V and J ends were trimmed by 3 bases and 1 base, with 14 bases remaining between them. The germline V gene encodes CDR1 SQVTM and CDR2 ANQGSEA. The CDR3 sequence is CSVDSQGIRTDTQYF. In DNA, the CDR3 is TGCAGCGTTGATTCCCAGGGCATTCGCACAGATACGCAGTATTTT.

This clone occurred a few times. This chain joins TRBV27 and TRBJ2-1; D not resolved. This CDR3 has 15 amino acids. Germline V CDR1 and CDR2: MNHEY, SMNVEV (reference sequence). Trimming cost V 3 bases and J 0 bases, with 9 bases left between them. The CDR3 region is CASSLKPSSYNEQFF. For the CDR3, the DNA is TGTGCCAGCAGTTTGAAGCCAAGCTCCTACAATGAGCAGTTCTTC.

This clone has more than one count but fewer than ten. The J gene is TRBJ2-3, the V gene TRBV4-3; 10 bases map to TRBD2. Per the germline V gene, CDR1 is LGHNA and CDR2 is YSLEER. Trimming at V came to 3 bases and at J to 6 bases, leaving 12 bases not matched to a gene. The CDR3 is made up of 17 amino acids. CDR3 amino acids: CASSHPTRAGGPDTQYF. CDR3 nucleotide sequence: TGCGCCAGCAGCCACCCCACCCGAGCGGGGGGGCCCGATACGCAGTATTTT.

This clone was detected only a few times. The V gene is TRBV7-2, the J gene TRBJ2-4; D may be TRBD1 or TRBD2 (5 bases each). This CDR3 is built from 14 residues. V lost 5 bases and J lost 4, with 12 bases in between. Germline CDR1 and CDR2: SGHTA and FQGNSA. The CDR3 spells CASSRTGPKNIQYF. Here the CDR3 DNA reads TGTGCCAGCAGCAGGACGGGACCTAAAAACATTCAGTACTTC.

This clone was seen many times. This rearrangement joins TRBV7-9 to TRBJ2-1, with TRBD2 identical over 8 bases. The germline gives CDR1 SEHNR, CDR2 FQNEAQ (reference sequence). V was pared by 0 bases and J by 9 bases, with 10 bases of the junction left unmatched. CDR3 length: 16 amino acids. The CDR3 DNA is TGTGCCAGCAGCTTAGCGGTTGGCGGGGGGCCGGGTGAGCAGTTCTTC. Encoded protein: CASSLAVGGGPGEQFF.

This clone came up a few times. V gene TRBV2 combines with J gene TRBJ2-1, with a possible D match to TRBD2 (5 bases). Germline CDR1 SNHLY, CDR2 FYNNEI. The ends were cut back, 7 bases at V and 7 bases at J, with 11 bases in the middle. This CDR3 has 12 residues. DNA of the CDR3: TGTGCCAGCACCCCGGACTCTAATGAGCAGTTCTTC. The encoded protein is CASTPDSNEQFF.

This clone appeared a few times. This chain links TRBV9 with TRBJ2-5; D may correspond to TRBD1 or TRBD2 (6 bases each). V was pared by 4 bases and J by 5 bases, with 12 bases between. Germline values: CDR1 SGDLS, CDR2 YYNGEE. The CDR3 has 13 amino acids. This chain's CDR3 is CASSNGGGETQYF. The CDR3 DNA reads as TGTGCCAGCAGCAACGGAGGGGGGGAGACCCAGTACTTC.

The chain has TRBV2 and TRBJ2-3; weak D call: TRBD2 (6 bases). Germline-derived CDR1 and CDR2 are SNHLY and FYNNEI. CDR3 length: 18 residues. The V and J ends lost 0 bases and 1 base respectively, with 17 bases between them. Here the CDR3 reads CASSEARGAADRTDTQYF. The CDR3 DNA reads as TGTGCCAGCAGTGAAGCGCGGGGAGCGGCGGACCGCACAGATACGCAGTATTTT.

The chain is built from TRBV6-5 and TRBJ2-3; D perhaps matches TRBD1 (5 bases). The CDR3 spans 14 residues. The germline V gene has CDR1 MNHEY and CDR2 SVGAGI. Trimming removed 2 bases from V and 6 bases from J, with 12 bases in between. The CDR3 reads CASSYGADGDTQYF. The CDR3 DNA reads as TGTGCCAGCAGTTACGGGGCCGACGGGGATACGCAGTATTTT.

This clone has more than one count but fewer than ten. V is TRBV9 and J is TRBJ2-1; D gene unclear. Germline loops: CDR1 SGDLS, CDR2 YYNGEE. The CDR3 extends over 15 amino acids. V lost 0 bases to trimming and J lost 1 base, with 8 bases between them. The CDR3 DNA reads TGTGCCAGCAGCGTAGGCGGTGAATCCTACAATGAGCAGTTCTTC. It codes for CASSVGGESYNEQFF.

A few counts support this clone. The genes are TRBV5-4 and TRBJ2-3; 10 nucleotides line up with TRBD2. CDR1 and CDR2 from the germline V gene are SGHNT and YYREEE (reference sequence). The V segment lost 4 bases and the J segment 0 bases; nucleotides outside the gene matches: 8. The CDR3 consists of 17 residues. The CDR3 sequence: CASSRDLAGASTDTQYF. CDR3 nucleotides: TGTGCCAGCAGCCGGGACCTAGCGGGGGCCAGCACAGATACGCAGTATTTT.

This clone has at least ten counts. The chain employs TRBV23-1 and TRBJ2-1; D remains ambiguous. TRBV23-1 is sorted into the ORF group, with uncertain function. The V and J ends lost 6 bases and 6 bases respectively, with 6 bases between them. This CDR3 has 11 amino acids. The CDR3: CASSPTNEQFF. CDR3 DNA: TGCGCCAGCAGCCCAACCAATGAGCAGTTCTTC.